This TCR beta chain was documented in a study of T-cell reconstitution after alpha-beta-depleted transplantation in children. The study's findings and limits: Surviving recipient T cells and intrathymic progenitors accounted for some patients' high TCRbeta diversity at day 60. Expanded graft clones numbering several hundred reportedly gave rise to alpha-beta T cells about two months after transplant. Newly produced T cells mostly accounted for T-cell counts and diversity one year post-transplant.

Preparing the TCRbeta library involved the use of unique molecular identifiers. MiXCR, applied by TCRdb to the PCR reads, yields one record per CDR3 protein. The sample lists 480,000 or so distinct CDR3 sequences, over 9.5% occurring once. Germline CDR1 and CDR2: SQVTM and ANQGSEA. The CDR3 has 15 residues. The ends were cut back, 1 base at V and 0 bases at J, with 13 bases in the middle. This clonotype was counted ten times or more. Its target is unknown. The sequenced sample was PBMCs, obtained before TCRalphabeta/CD19-depleted stem cell transplant. V and J are TRBV29-1 and TRBJ2-7; a weak D match, TRBD1 (6 bases). This sequence was found in a child aged 2 to 9 with inherited bone marrow failure, due to receive a stem cell transplant. CDR3 coding DNA: TGCAGCGTTGAAGCCCCCAGGGGCCTCTCCTACGAGCAGTACTTC. Its protein product is CSVEAPRGLSYEQYF.